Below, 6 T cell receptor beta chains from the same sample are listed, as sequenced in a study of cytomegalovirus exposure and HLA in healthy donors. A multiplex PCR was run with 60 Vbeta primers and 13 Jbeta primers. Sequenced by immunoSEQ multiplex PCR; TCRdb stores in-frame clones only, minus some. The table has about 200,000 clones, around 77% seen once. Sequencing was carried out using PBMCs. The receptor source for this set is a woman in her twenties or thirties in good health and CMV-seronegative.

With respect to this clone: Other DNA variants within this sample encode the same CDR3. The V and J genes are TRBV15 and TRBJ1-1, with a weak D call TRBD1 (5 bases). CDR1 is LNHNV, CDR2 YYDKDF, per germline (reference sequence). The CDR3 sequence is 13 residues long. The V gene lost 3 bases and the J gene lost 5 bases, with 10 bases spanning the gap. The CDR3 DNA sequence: TGTGCCACCAGCAGCCAGGGTGGAACTGAAGCTTTCTTT. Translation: CATSSQGGTEAFF.

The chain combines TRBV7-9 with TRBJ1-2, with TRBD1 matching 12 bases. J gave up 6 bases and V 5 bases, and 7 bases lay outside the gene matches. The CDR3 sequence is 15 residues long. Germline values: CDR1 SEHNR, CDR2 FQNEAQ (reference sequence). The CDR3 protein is CASSVRDRGLDGYTF. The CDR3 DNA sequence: TGTGCCAGCAGCGTCCGGGACAGGGGGCTAGATGGCTACACCTTC.

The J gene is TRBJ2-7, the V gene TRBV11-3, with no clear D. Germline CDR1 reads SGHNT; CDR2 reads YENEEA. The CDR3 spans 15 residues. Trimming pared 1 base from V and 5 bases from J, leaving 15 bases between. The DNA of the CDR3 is TGTGCCAGCAGCTTAGGCAACGGTTTTGTGAACGAGCAGTACTTC. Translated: CASSLGNGFVNEQYF.

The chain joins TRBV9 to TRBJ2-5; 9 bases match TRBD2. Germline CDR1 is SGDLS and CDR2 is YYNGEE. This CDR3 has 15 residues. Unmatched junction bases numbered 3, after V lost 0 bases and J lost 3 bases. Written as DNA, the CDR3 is TGTGCCAGCAGCGTAGCTGGCGGGAGGGAAGAGACCCAGTACTTC. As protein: CASSVAGGREETQYF.

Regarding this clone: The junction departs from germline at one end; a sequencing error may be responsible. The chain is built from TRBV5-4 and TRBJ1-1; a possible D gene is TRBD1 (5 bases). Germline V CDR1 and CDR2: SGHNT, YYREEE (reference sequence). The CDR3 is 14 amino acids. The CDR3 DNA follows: TGTGCCAGCAGCTTGGCGCGGGGGAACCCTGAAGCTTTCTTT. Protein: CASSLARGNPEAFF.

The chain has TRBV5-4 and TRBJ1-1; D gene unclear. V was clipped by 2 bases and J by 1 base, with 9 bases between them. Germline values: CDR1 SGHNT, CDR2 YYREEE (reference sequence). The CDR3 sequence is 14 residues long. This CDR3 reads CASSLKGGNTEAFF. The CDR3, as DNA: TGTGCCAGCAGCTTAAAGGGAGGGAACACTGAAGCTTTCTTT.